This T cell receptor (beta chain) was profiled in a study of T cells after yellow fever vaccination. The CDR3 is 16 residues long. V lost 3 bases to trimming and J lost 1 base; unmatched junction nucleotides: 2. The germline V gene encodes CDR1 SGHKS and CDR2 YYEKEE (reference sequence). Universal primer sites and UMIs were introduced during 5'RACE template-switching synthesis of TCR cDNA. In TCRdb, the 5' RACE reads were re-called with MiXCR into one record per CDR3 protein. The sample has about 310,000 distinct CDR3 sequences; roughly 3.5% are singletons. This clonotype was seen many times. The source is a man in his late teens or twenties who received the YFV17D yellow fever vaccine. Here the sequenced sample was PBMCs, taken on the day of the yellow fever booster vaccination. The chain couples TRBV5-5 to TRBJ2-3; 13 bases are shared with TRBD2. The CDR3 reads CASSYTSGGGTDTQYF. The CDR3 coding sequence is TGTGCCAGCAGCTATACTAGCGGGGGGGGCACAGATACGCAGTATTTT.